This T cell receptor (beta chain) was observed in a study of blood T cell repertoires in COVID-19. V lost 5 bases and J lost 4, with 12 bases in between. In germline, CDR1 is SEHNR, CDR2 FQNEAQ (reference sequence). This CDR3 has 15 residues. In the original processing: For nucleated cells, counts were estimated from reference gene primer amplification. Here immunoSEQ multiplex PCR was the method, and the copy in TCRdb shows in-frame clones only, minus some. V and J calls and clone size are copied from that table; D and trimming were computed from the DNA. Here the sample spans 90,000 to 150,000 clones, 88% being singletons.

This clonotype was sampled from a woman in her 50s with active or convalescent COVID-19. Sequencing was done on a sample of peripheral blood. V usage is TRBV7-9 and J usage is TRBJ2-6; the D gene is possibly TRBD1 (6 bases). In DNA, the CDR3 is TGTGCCAGCAGCCCCTCAGGGGTCGGGGCCAACGTCCTGACTTTC. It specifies CASSPSGVGANVLTF.